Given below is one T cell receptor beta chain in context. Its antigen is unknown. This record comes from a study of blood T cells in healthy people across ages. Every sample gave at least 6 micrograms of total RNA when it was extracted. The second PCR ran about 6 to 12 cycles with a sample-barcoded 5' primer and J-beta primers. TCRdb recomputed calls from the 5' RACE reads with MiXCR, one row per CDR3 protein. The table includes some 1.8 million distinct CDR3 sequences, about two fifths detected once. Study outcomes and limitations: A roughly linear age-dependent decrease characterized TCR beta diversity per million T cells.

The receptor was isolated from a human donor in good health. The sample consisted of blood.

The chain's CDR3 is CASSSQGRRTEAFF. CDR3 DNA sequence: TGTGCCAGCAGTTCCCAGGGTAGGAGAACTGAAGCTTTCTTT. The rearrangement links TRBV6-5 to TRBJ1-1, with a possible D match to TRBD1 (5 bases). Germline CDR1 is MNHEY and CDR2 is SVGAGI. The CDR3 runs 14 residues. Trimming left V 4 bases short and J 5 bases short, with 14 bases between.